This T cell receptor beta chain was obtained from a study of cytomegalovirus exposure and HLA in healthy donors. The wider study: Around 77 million unique TCRs from HLA-typed donors made up an early data release.

Germline loops: CDR1 LGHNA, CDR2 YNFKEQ. Between the trimmed V and J ends, which lost 2 bases and 5 bases, there was a span of 15 bases. The CDR3 consists of 15 residues. PCR used 60 Vbeta primers and 13 Jbeta primers. Sequencing was performed with immunoSEQ multiplex PCR; in TCRdb, only in-frame clones are kept and a portion is missing. The sample consists of roughly 160,000 clones, roughly 80% of them appearing once. These donors, healthy bone marrow donors, were studied. Input material: PBMCs. The J gene is TRBJ2-5, the V gene TRBV4-2; the D gene is possibly TRBD1 (6 bases). The source is a male donor in good health and CMV-seronegative. The CDR3 DNA reads TGTGCCAGCAGCCAAATACAGGGAGTTGGGGAGACCCAGTACTTC. Translation gives CASSQIQGVGETQYF.